This T cell receptor beta chain was recovered during a study of blood T cells in healthy people across ages. A word on this clonotype: Antigen: not known.

Germline CDR1 reads DFQATT; CDR2 reads SNEGSKA (reference sequence). Trimming removed 2 bases from V and 5 bases from J, with 7 bases in between. This CDR3 spans 12 amino acids. Points from the study as a whole: Changes in expanded clonotypes were possibly confounded, as the CMV status of donors was unknown. Age showed a roughly linear inverse relationship with TCR beta diversity per million T cells.

A second roughly 6 to 12 cycle PCR used barcoded and J-beta primers. TCRdb reprocessed the 5' RACE reads via MiXCR and lists one record per CDR3 protein. The data hold almost 800,000 distinct CDR3 sequences, with 55% to 75% observed a single time. V is TRBV20-1 and J is TRBJ1-5; D is unresolved. Sequenced input: blood. The sequence was collected from a man aged 25-45 years in good health. The DNA for the CDR3 is TGCAGTGCTAGATTAAACTATCAGCCCCAGCATTTT. It specifies CSARLNYQPQHF.